This T cell receptor beta chain is drawn from a study of a mutant IDH1 vaccine in newly diagnosed glioma. Across the whole study: Treated patients, averaging approximately 40 years, were 62.5% male and about 38% female.

General study points: Pseudoprogression appears to have had no connection to changes in top peripheral T cell clonotypes.

Assay used: immunoSEQ multiplex PCR; TCRdb lists only in-frame clones, some missing. The sample yields around 40,000 clones, approximately 79% seen once. In the case of this clone: Its specificity is unknown.

Time point here: week 47, end of study. In the vaccine, a single dose held 300 ug of the mutant IDH1 20-mer peptide, along with topical imiquimod. Astrocytomas that were new, WHO grade 3 or 4, IDH1-mutant and ATRX-lost were present in the donors. The starting material was PBMCs, obtained from a glioma patient whose treatment included an IDH1 peptide vaccine. This sequence originates from a man aged 18-30 years with glioma. Some clones in this sample may be carry-over from other donors' samples.

The CDR3 DNA sequence: TGTGCCAGCAGTGAAAGGGGGGTTCACGAGCAGTACTTC. Its translation: CASSERGVHEQYF. The V gene is TRBV6-1, the J gene TRBJ2-7, with D perhaps matching TRBD1 or TRBD2 (6 bases each). The CDR3 consists of 13 residues. CDR1 MNHNS and CDR2 SASEGT come from the germline V gene. Trimming stripped 2 bases from V and 5 bases from J, with 10 bases between.